The rows below give T cell receptor beta chains drawn from one sample of a study of T cell changes during pregnancy in multiple sclerosis. Some clones are missing from TCRdb's copy, which holds only in-frame ones; the method was immunoSEQ multiplex PCR. This sample has about 59,000 clones, with around 92% found just once. This specimen was peripheral blood, taken in the second trimester of pregnancy. These receptors all stem from a female donor in good health, enrolled as a control in a pregnancy study. The CDR3 runs from the conserved cysteine through the conserved F or W. Fields, in order: clone size, J gene, D gene, V gene, CDR3 protein, CDR3 DNA. D genes are given only for firm matches. Some rows have no size entry. The others give once, few or many, or a class for an expanded clone.

size: once
J: TRBJ2-7
D: TRBD2
V: TRBV7-3
CDR3: CASSLTGTSGTQEQYF
DNA: TGTGCCAGCAGCCTTACGGGGACTAGCGGAACCCAAGAGCAGTACTTC

size: -
J: TRBJ1-3
D: TRBD1
V: TRBV19
CDR3: CASRTGGHTIYF
DNA: TGTGCCAGTAGGACAGGGGGCCACACCATATATTTT

size: -
J: TRBJ2-7
D: TRBD2
V: TRBV11-2
CDR3: CASSITGTRSSYEQYF
DNA: TGTGCCAGCAGCATCACCGGGACTAGAAGCTCCTACGAGCAGTACTTC

size: -
J: TRBJ1-2
D: -
V: TRBV28
CDR3: CASSPGNYGYTF
DNA: TGTGCCAGCAGTCCAGGGAACTATGGCTACACCTTC

size: -
J: TRBJ2-7
D: -
V: TRBV29-1
CDR3: CSAQRFGTSTYEQYF
DNA: TGCAGCGCCCAACGGTTTGGGACAAGTACCTACGAGCAGTACTTC

size: -
J: TRBJ2-7
D: -
V: TRBV27
CDR3: CASSPPAYKRGNYEQYF
DNA: TGTGCCAGCAGTCCTCCAGCGTATAAAAGGGGGAACTACGAGCAGTACTTC

size: -
J: TRBJ1-1
D: -
V: TRBV6-6
CDR3: CASSPHTIQNTEAFF
DNA: TGTGCCAGCAGCCCACACACAATTCAAAACACTGAAGCTTTCTTT

size: -
J: TRBJ1-2
D: TRBD1
V: TRBV10-1
CDR3: CASRVPGQGNGLTF
DNA: TGCGCCAGCAGGGTCCCGGGACAGGGAAATGGGCTCACCTTC

size: -
J: TRBJ2-1
D: TRBD2
V: TRBV9
CDR3: CASSVGASGAHKQFF
DNA: TGTGCCAGCAGCGTAGGGGCTAGCGGGGCCCATAAGCAGTTCTTC

size: -
J: TRBJ2-1
D: -
V: TRBV9
CDR3: CASSVAPVGYEQFF
DNA: TGTGCCAGCAGCGTAGCCCCGGTTGGTTATGAGCAGTTCTTC

size: -
J: TRBJ2-1
D: TRBD2
V: TRBV19
CDR3: CAGGGPGPNNEQFF
DNA: TGTGCCGGCGGGGGTCCGGGACCCAACAATGAGCAGTTCTTC

size: -
J: TRBJ2-5
D: TRBD2
V: TRBV4-1
CDR3: CASRLTSGSSREQYF
DNA: TGCGCCAGCAGGCTTACTAGCGGGAGTTCGAGGGAGCAGTACTTC

size: -
J: TRBJ2-5
D: TRBD1
V: TRBV5-1
CDR3: CASSLGPGTAKKETQYF
DNA: TGCGCCAGCAGCTTGGGACCCGGGACAGCGAAGAAAGAGACCCAGTACTTC

size: -
J: TRBJ2-1
D: TRBD2
V: TRBV10-3
CDR3: CAISDRTSGRTDEQFF
DNA: TGTGCCATCAGTGACCGGACTAGCGGGAGGACGGATGAGCAGTTCTTC

size: -
J: TRBJ2-3
D: -
V: TRBV28
CDR3: CASSLEDTQYF
DNA: TGTGCCAGCAGCCTAGAGGATACGCAGTATTTT

size: -
J: TRBJ1-5
D: -
V: TRBV28
CDR3: CASSLSSRNQPQHF
DNA: TGTGCCAGCAGTTTAAGTAGCCGTAATCAGCCCCAGCATTTT

size: -
J: TRBJ2-3
D: TRBD2
V: TRBV7-3
CDR3: CASSSGLGDTQYF
DNA: TGTGCCAGCAGCTCTGGACTAGGAGATACGCAGTATTTT

size: -
J: TRBJ2-3
D: TRBD2
V: TRBV5-1
CDR3: CASSTGLAGFTDTQYF
DNA: TGCGCCAGCAGCACCGGACTAGCGGGGTTCACAGATACGCAGTATTTT

size: -
J: TRBJ2-7
D: TRBD1
V: TRBV9
CDR3: CASSVGTGGLFLEQYF
DNA: TGTGCCAGCAGCGTGGGGACAGGGGGCTTATTCCTGGAGCAGTACTTC

size: -
J: TRBJ2-7
D: -
V: TRBV19
CDR3: CASSTRRQNSYEQYF
DNA: TGTGCCAGTAGCACGAGGAGGCAGAACTCCTACGAGCAGTACTTC

size: -
J: TRBJ1-5
D: -
V: TRBV28
CDR3: CASSFSGLQPQHF
DNA: TGTGCCAGCAGTTTCTCAGGGCTCCAGCCCCAGCATTTT

size: -
J: TRBJ2-1
D: TRBD2
V: TRBV6-4
CDR3: CASTPTSGTYNEQFF
DNA: TGTGCCAGCACTCCGACTAGCGGGACTTACAATGAGCAGTTCTTC

size: -
J: TRBJ1-3
D: TRBD1
V: TRBV7-2
CDR3: CASSLVTGGWGNTIYF
DNA: TGTGCCAGCAGCTTAGTAACAGGGGGCTGGGGAAACACCATATATTTT

size: -
J: TRBJ2-5
D: TRBD1
V: TRBV19
CDR3: CASSWDREKTQYF
DNA: TGTGCCAGTAGTTGGGACAGGGAAAAGACCCAGTACTTC

size: -
J: TRBJ2-3
D: TRBD2
V: TRBV9
CDR3: CASSPRLALDTQYF
DNA: TGTGCCAGCAGCCCAAGACTAGCCCTAGATACGCAGTATTTT

size: few
J: TRBJ2-7
D: -
V: TRBV27
CDR3: CASSSLQASYEQYF
DNA: TGTGCCAGCAGTTCTTTGCAGGCCTCCTACGAGCAGTACTTC

size: -
J: TRBJ2-3
D: -
V: TRBV7-3
CDR3: CASSSGQSTDTQYF
DNA: TGTGCCAGCAGCTCAGGACAGAGCACAGATACGCAGTATTTT

size: -
J: TRBJ2-1
D: -
V: TRBV19
CDR3: CASRPSARSSYNEQFF
DNA: TGTGCCAGTAGACCCTCCGCGAGGAGCTCCTACAATGAGCAGTTCTTC

size: few
J: TRBJ2-1
D: TRBD2
V: TRBV7-3
CDR3: CASSLMASGDEQFF
DNA: TGTGCCAGCAGCTTAATGGCTAGCGGGGATGAGCAGTTCTTC

size: once
J: TRBJ1-4
D: -
V: TRBV21-1
CDR3: CASSGRNFQGEKLFF
DNA: TGTGCCAGCAGCGGACGTAACTTCCAGGGCGAAAAACTGTTTTTT

size: -
J: TRBJ2-7
D: -
V: TRBV7-5
CDR3: CARSSQTSGRDTLSIVGQYF
DNA: TGTGCCAGAAGCTCCCAAACTAGCGGGAGGGATACGTTGAGTATTGTCGGGCAGTACTTC

size: -
J: TRBJ2-1
D: -
V: TRBV7-2
CDR3: CASSPRNEQFF
DNA: TGTGCCAGCAGCCCCCGTAATGAGCAGTTCTTC

size: few
J: TRBJ1-3
D: -
V: TRBV2
CDR3: CASISGGGSGNTIYF
DNA: TGTGCCAGCATTTCCGGGGGTGGCTCTGGAAACACCATATATTTT

size: -
J: TRBJ2-1
D: -
V: TRBV27
CDR3: CASSPSPRPHNEQFF
DNA: TGTGCCAGCAGCCCTAGCCCACGGCCGCACAATGAGCAGTTCTTC

size: -
J: TRBJ2-7
D: -
V: TRBV5-6
CDR3: CASSLDISYEQYF
DNA: TGTGCCAGCAGCTTGGACATCTCCTACGAGCAGTACTTC

size: -
J: TRBJ2-3
D: TRBD2
V: TRBV19
CDR3: CATALAGPEDTQYF
DNA: TGTGCCACAGCTCTAGCGGGGCCGGAAGATACGCAGTATTTT

size: -
J: TRBJ2-1
D: TRBD2
V: TRBV6-1
CDR3: CASSESSGGAYEQFF
DNA: TGTGCCAGCAGTGAATCTAGCGGGGGGGCCTATGAGCAGTTCTTC

size: once
J: TRBJ2-7
D: -
V: TRBV18
CDR3: CASSPGLSYEQYF
DNA: TGTGCCAGCTCACCAGGGCTTTCCTACGAGCAGTACTTC

size: -
J: TRBJ2-3
D: TRBD2
V: TRBV10-3
CDR3: CAISGLAGGLPTPGTQYF
DNA: TGTGCCATCAGTGGACTAGCGGGGGGCCTCCCAACCCCCGGTACGCAGTATTTT

size: -
J: TRBJ2-1
D: TRBD2
V: TRBV5-1
CDR3: CASSPSGGLANNEQFF
DNA: TGCGCCAGCAGCCCCAGCGGGGGGCTGGCCAACAATGAGCAGTTCTTC

size: -
J: TRBJ2-2
D: -
V: TRBV4-2
CDR3: CASRRQVNTGELFF
DNA: TGTGCCAGCAGGCGGCAAGTGAACACCGGGGAGCTGTTTTTT

size: -
J: TRBJ1-2
D: TRBD1
V: TRBV6-1
CDR3: CASEPGQGGDGYTF
DNA: TGTGCCAGCGAACCGGGACAGGGTGGTGATGGCTACACCTTC

size: -
J: TRBJ2-1
D: TRBD2
V: TRBV7-6
CDR3: CASSPAGLAGGGQFF
DNA: TGTGCCAGCAGCCCAGCGGGACTAGCGGGAGGCGGGCAGTTCTTC

size: -
J: TRBJ1-2
D: TRBD1
V: TRBV30
CDR3: CAWVEEGARFRYGYTF
DNA: TGTGCCTGGGTCGAAGAGGGGGCACGGTTTCGCTATGGCTACACCTTC

size: -
J: TRBJ1-2
D: -
V: TRBV27
CDR3: CASSLYLGYGYTF
DNA: TGTGCCAGCAGTTTATATCTAGGCTATGGCTACACCTTC